These 13 T cell receptor beta chains originate from one sample sequenced in a study of T cell changes during pregnancy in multiple sclerosis. Profiling relied on immunoSEQ multiplex PCR, and the TCRdb table lists in-frame clones only, not all of them. Counted here are some 57,000 clones, about 90% occurring once; the ten biggest clones make up roughly 0.48%. The sequencing used CD4+ T cells from peripheral blood mononuclear cells, collected after pregnancy. Receptors were obtained from a female donor in good health, enrolled as a control in a pregnancy study.

This clone was counted once. This chain connects TRBV29-1 to TRBJ1-1; TRBD1 might be the D (6 bases). Trimming took 5 bases from V and 0 from J, leaving 10 bases between them. Germline V gene data show CDR1 as SQVTM and CDR2 as ANQGSEA. The CDR3 is 13 residues long. The CDR3 loop reads CSVTGTLNTEAFF. Here the CDR3 DNA reads TGCAGCGTTACCGGGACATTGAACACTGAAGCTTTCTTT.

The gene calls are TRBV7-2 and TRBJ1-4; D is ambiguous. The V end lost 5 bases, the J end lost 8 bases, and 18 bases lay between the germline ends. In germline, CDR1 is SGHTA, CDR2 FQGNSA. CDR3 length: 15 amino acids. This chain's CDR3 is CASSASGGRYEKLFF. The CDR3 DNA is TGTGCCAGCAGCGCATCAGGAGGCCGCTACGAAAAACTGTTTTTT.

CDR3 in DNA: TGTGCCACCAGCAGAGAGCGGAGCTCCTACGAGCAGTACTTC. It specifies CATSRERSSYEQYF. The gene calls are TRBV15 and TRBJ2-7; D call uncertain. Germline-derived CDR1 and CDR2 are LNHNV and YYDKDF (reference sequence). This CDR3 has 14 residues. V was trimmed by 0 bases and J by 0 bases, leaving 6 bases between them.

The V gene is TRBV6-1, the J gene TRBJ2-3, with a weak D call TRBD2 (5 bases). Germline values: CDR1 MNHNS, CDR2 SASEGT. The CDR3 runs 13 residues. Trimming took off 10 bases at V and 1 base at J, with 12 bases between the two ends. The CDR3 region has the DNA TGTGCCATCTTAAGGACTGGCACAGATACGCAGTATTTT. It specifies CAILRTGTDTQYF.

The genes are TRBV27 and TRBJ1-2; 8 bases align to TRBD1. The V gene's germline CDR1 is MNHEY and CDR2 SMNVEV (reference sequence). This CDR3 comprises 14 residues. The junction had 7 bases not matched to a gene; V was cut back by 6 bases and J by 4 bases. For the CDR3, the DNA is TGTGCCAGCAGGCTTCGGACAGGGTCCTATGGCTACACCTTC. Its translation: CASRLRTGSYGYTF.

To note about this clone: A read error may account for a junction end that differs from germline. This chain uses TRBV18 with TRBJ2-1, with D possibly being TRBD2 (5 bases). The CDR3 runs 13 residues. The germline V gene encodes CDR1 KGHSH and CDR2 LQKENI. CDR3 in amino acids: CASSPLQTTRQVF. CDR3 nucleotides: TGTGCCAGCTCACCACTCCAGACTACCCGCCAGGTCTTC.

The chain couples TRBV5-6 to TRBJ2-7, with D possibly being TRBD1 (6 bases). Germline values: CDR1 SGHDT, CDR2 YYEEEE. The CDR3 totals 12 residues. Trimming left V 6 bases short and J 4 bases short, with 11 bases between. This chain's CDR3 is CASTRTEYEQYF. CDR3 DNA: TGTGCCAGCACCCGGACAGAATACGAGCAGTACTTC. The full variable domain, with the rest looked up from reference TRBV5-6 and TRBJ2-7, is DAGVTQSPTHLIKTRGQQVTLRCSPKSGHDTVSWYQQALGQGPQFIFQYYEEEERQRGNFPDRFSGHQFPNYSSELNVNALLLGDSALYLCASTRTEYEQYFGPGTRLTVT.

The chain is built from TRBV7-9 and TRBJ2-7; the D gene is possibly TRBD1 (5 bases). Germline CDR1 reads SEHNR; CDR2 reads FQNEAQ (reference sequence). V gave up 3 bases and J gave up 7 bases, with 13 bases separating them. This CDR3 comprises 13 residues. The CDR3 coding sequence is TGTGCCAGCAGCTTCTCCCGCAGGGATGAGCAGTACTTC. It yields the protein CASSFSRRDEQYF.

The chain links TRBV30 to TRBJ2-1; TRBD2 matches at 9 bases. This CDR3 is built from 13 residues. The germline CDR1 and CDR2 sequences are GTSNPN and SVGIG (reference sequence). J gave up 10 bases and V 0 bases, and 4 bases lay outside the gene matches. CDR3 amino acids: CAWSVQLAGEQFF. In DNA, the CDR3 is TGTGCCTGGAGTGTACAGCTAGCGGGGGAGCAGTTCTTC. Full variable domain (rest looked up from reference TRBV30 and TRBJ2-1): SQTIHQWPATLVQPVGSPLSLECTVEGTSNPNLYWYRQAAGRGLQLLFYSVGIGQISSEVPQNLSASRPQDRQFILSSKKLLLSDSGFYLCAWSVQLAGEQFFGPGTRLTVL.

The gene calls are TRBV10-1 and TRBJ1-1, with TRBD1 matching over 7 bases. The germline gives CDR1 WNHNN, CDR2 SYGVQD (reference sequence). The CDR3 totals 19 residues. Trimming removed 7 bases from V and 0 bases from J; junction bases left unmatched: 20. CDR3 sequence reads: CASNAPSRVYRGMNTEAFF. CDR3 in DNA: TGCGCCAGCAATGCCCCCTCTAGGGTATACAGGGGTATGAACACTGAAGCTTTCTTT.

V is TRBV5-4 and J is TRBJ2-1, with 8 bases that match TRBD2. CDR3 length equals 15 residues. Losses at the gene ends were 0 bases for V and 8 bases for J; bases not matched to a gene: 7. Germline-derived CDR1 and CDR2 are SGHNT and YYREEE (reference sequence). CDR3: CASSLARGGLDEQFF. Written as DNA, the CDR3 is TGTGCCAGCAGCTTGGCCCGGGGGGGCCTGGATGAGCAGTTCTTC.

This clone came up a few times. V usage is TRBV29-1 and J usage is TRBJ1-1, with a tentative D call TRBD1 (5 bases). Germline loops: CDR1 SQVTM, CDR2 ANQGSEA. V dropped 7 bases and J dropped 0 bases, with 9 bases sitting between them. CDR3 size: 12 residues. CDR3 in DNA: TGCAGCGGCGGACACTTGAACACTGAAGCTTTCTTT. Encoded protein: CSGGHLNTEAFF.

The chain is built from TRBV19 and TRBJ1-1, with D possibly being TRBD1 (6 bases). Germline CDR1 reads LNHDA; CDR2 reads SQIVND (reference sequence). V was shortened by 3 bases and J by 1 base, with 6 bases between the two germline ends. The CDR3 length is 13 residues. CDR3 region: CASSMTGNTEAFF. In DNA, the CDR3 is TGTGCCAGTAGTATGACAGGGAACACTGAAGCTTTCTTT.